This T cell receptor (beta chain) derives from a study of control samples from healthy donors and cancer patients. V was cut by 0 bases and J by 1 base, with 7 bases left in between. Per germline, CDR1 LNHNV and CDR2 YYDKDF (reference sequence). This CDR3 is built from 15 residues. TCRdb's copy holds only in-frame clones and misses some; the assay was immunoSEQ multiplex PCR. Of under 200,000 clones in the sample, around 90% are singletons; the top ten hold 4.9%. This receptor was taken from a woman aged 25 to 39 in good health. The sequencing sample was made of blood. The rearrangement uses TRBV15 and TRBJ1-5, with D hard to call. In DNA form, the CDR3 reads TGTGCCACCAGCAGAGATTGGGCCAGCAATCAGCCCCAGCATTTT. Its protein is CATSRDWASNQPQHF.